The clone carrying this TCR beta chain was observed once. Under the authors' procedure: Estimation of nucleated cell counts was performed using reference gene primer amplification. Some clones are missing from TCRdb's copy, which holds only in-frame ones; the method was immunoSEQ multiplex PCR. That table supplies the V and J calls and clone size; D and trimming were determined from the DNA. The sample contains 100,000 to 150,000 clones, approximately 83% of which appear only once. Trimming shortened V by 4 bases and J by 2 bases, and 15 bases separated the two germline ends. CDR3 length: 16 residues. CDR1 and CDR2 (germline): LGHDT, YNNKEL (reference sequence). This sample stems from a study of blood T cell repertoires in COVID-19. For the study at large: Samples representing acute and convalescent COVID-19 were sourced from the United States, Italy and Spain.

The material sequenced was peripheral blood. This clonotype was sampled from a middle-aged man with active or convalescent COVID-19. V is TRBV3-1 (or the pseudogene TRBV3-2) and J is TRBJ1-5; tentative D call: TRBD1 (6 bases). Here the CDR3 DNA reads TGTGCCAGCAGCCTAGGGGGGGCGAGCGGCAATCAGCCCCAGCATTTT. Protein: CASSLGGASGNQPQHF.